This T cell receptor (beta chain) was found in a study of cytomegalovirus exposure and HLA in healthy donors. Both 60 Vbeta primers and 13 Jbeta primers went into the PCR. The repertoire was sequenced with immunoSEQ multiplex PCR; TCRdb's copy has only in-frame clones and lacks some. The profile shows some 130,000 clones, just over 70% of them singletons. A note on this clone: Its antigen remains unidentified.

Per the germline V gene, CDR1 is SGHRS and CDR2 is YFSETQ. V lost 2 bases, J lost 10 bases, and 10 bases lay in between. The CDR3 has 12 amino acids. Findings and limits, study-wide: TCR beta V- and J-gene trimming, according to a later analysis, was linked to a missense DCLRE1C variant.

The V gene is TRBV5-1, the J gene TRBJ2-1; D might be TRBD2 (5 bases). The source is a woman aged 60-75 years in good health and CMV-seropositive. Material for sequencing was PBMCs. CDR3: CASSFSQREQFF. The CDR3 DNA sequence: TGCGCCAGCAGCTTTTCCCAGCGGGAGCAGTTCTTC. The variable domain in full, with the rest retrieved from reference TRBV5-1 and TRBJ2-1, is KAGVTQTPRYLIKTRGQQVTLSCSPISGHRSVSWYQQTPGQGLQFLFEYFSETQRNKGNFPGRFSGRQFSNSRSEMNVSTLELGDSALYLCASSFSQREQFFGPGTRLTVL.